This T cell receptor (beta chain) was captured by sequencing in a study of tumor-infiltrating lymphocytes in primary liver carcinoma. Study-level information: Maximum tumor diameters ranged from about 4 to 10 cm, stage T1-T3 N0M0.

A few counts support this clonotype. DNA and RNA were both co-extracted from 20-30 mg of bulk tissue that had not been sorted. Samples were taken from five separate regions of every tumor. Starting material of 500 to 600 ng total RNA yielded TCR beta cDNA via a constant-region primer. Library construction for TCR beta comprised three nested multiplex PCR rounds performed with slightly modified ARM-PCR. TCRdb fed the multiplex PCR reads into MiXCR, producing one record per CDR3 protein. The sample includes some 64,000 distinct CDR3 sequences, roughly two thirds of them seen just once. This sequence originates from a man aged 40-49 years with primary liver carcinoma and hepatitis B virus infection. The sequencing sample was made of liver tumor tissue from sampling region 4. Described subset: tumor region T4, right-lateral pole.

The CDR3 protein is CASRRESGYEQYF. As DNA, the CDR3 is TGTGCCAGCAGACGAGAAAGTGGTTACGAGCAGTACTTC. This chain joins TRBV6-6 and TRBJ2-7; no clear D. V was clipped by 6 bases and J by 4 bases, with 13 bases between them. Germline assignment: CDR1 MNHNY and CDR2 SVGAGI (reference sequence). The CDR3 is 13 residues long.